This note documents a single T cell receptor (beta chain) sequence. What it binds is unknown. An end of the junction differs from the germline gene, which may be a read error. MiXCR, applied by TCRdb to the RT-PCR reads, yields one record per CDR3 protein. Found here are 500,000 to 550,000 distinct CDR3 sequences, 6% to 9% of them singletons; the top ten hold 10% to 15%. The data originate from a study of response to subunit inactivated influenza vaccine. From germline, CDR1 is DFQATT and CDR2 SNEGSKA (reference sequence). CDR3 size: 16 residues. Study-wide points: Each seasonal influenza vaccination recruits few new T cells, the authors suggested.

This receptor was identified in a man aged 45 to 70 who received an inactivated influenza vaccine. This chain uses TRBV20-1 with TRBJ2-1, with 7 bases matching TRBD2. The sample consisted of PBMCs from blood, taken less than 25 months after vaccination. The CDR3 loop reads CSARRAMGGMANEKFF. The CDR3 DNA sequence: TGCAGTGCTAGACGGGCCATGGGAGGGATGGCGAATGAGAAGTTCTTC.